The T cell receptor (beta chain) under discussion was sequenced for a study of T cells in Graves' hyperthyroidism and ophthalmopathy. Per germline, CDR1 SEHNR and CDR2 FQNEAQ (reference sequence). The CDR3 covers 12 residues. Remarks on this clonotype: A junction boundary mismatches the germline segment, possibly from a read error.

Regions amplified from RNA transcripts were the TCR beta CDR3 regions. Using the HTBI primer set, a first-round RT-PCR was run on the TCR CDR3. TCRdb reanalysed the multiplex PCR reads using MiXCR and keeps one entry per CDR3 protein. The data show fewer than 400,000 distinct CDR3 sequences, with 15% to 17% seen just once and 28% held by the top ten. Uncontrolled infection, other autoimmune disease, pregnancy or lactation barred patients from enrollment. The receptor's source is a woman under 30 with Graves' hyperthyroidism that later progressed to Graves' ophthalmopathy. Specimen: blood. The gene calls are TRBV7-9 and TRBJ2-3; 9 bases are a match to TRBD2. The CDR3 sequence: CAAAGGPDTQYF. DNA for the CDR3: TGTGCCGCGGCGGGAGGGCCAGATACACAGTATTTT.